These 7 T cell receptor beta chains came from one sample sequenced in a study of shared clonotypes between healthy human individuals. The table came from immunoSEQ multiplex PCR; TCRdb's copy has only in-frame clones and leaves some out. The profile covers approximately 640,000 clones, with about two thirds appearing a single time and approximately 1.8% taken by the ten largest. Sequenced input: memory CD4+ T cells sorted from blood. The subset denotes: CD45RA-negative fraction. The source of these receptors is a woman aged 25 to 39 in good health.

The chain combines TRBV18 with TRBJ1-4; 7 bases fit TRBD1. V lost 3 bases to trimming and J lost 7 bases; unmatched junction nucleotides: 5. Germline V lookup: CDR1 KGHSH, CDR2 LQKENI. The CDR3 runs to 14 residues. This CDR3 reads CASSPGQEVEKLFF. CDR3 DNA: TGTGCCAGCTCACCCGGACAGGAGGTTGAAAAACTGTTTTTT.

This clone has a handful of counts. This CDR3 reads CAISGGHEQYF. DNA of the CDR3: TGTGCCATCAGTGGGGGACACGAGCAGTACTTC. This chain uses TRBV10-3 with TRBJ2-7; either TRBD1 or TRBD2 may fit D (5 bases each). Germline CDR1 and CDR2: ENHRY and SYGVKD. The ends were cut back, 4 bases at V and 5 bases at J, with 6 bases in the middle. This CDR3 has 11 amino acids.

The chain recombines TRBV9 with TRBJ2-3; 14 nucleotides align to TRBD2. V lost 2 bases, J lost 5 bases, and 4 bases stayed unmatched. This CDR3 comprises 16 residues. Looked up from germline, CDR1 is SGDLS and CDR2 is YYNGEE. The CDR3 DNA sequence: TGTGCCAGCAGCGTCTCGACTAGCGGGAGGGAAGATACGCAGTATTTT. As protein: CASSVSTSGREDTQYF.

CDR3 residues: CASSAAGETQYF. For the CDR3, the DNA is TGCGCCAGCAGTGCCGCGGGGGAGACCCAGTACTTC. The chain recombines TRBV5-1 with TRBJ2-5; a possible D gene is TRBD2 (6 bases). The CDR3 has 12 residues. Germline-derived CDR1 and CDR2 are SGHRS and YFSETQ. Between the trimmed V and J ends, which lost 5 bases and 5 bases, there was a span of 10 bases.

The V and J genes are TRBV29-1 and TRBJ2-3; D remains unclear. The CDR3 sequence is 12 residues long. V dropped 0 bases and J dropped 2 bases, with 3 bases sitting between them. Germline V gene lookup returns CDR1 SQVTM and CDR2 ANQGSEA. The CDR3 loop reads CSVEDHTDTQYF. The CDR3, as DNA: TGCAGCGTTGAAGACCACACAGATACGCAGTATTTT.

The chain carries TRBV6-6 and TRBJ1-1, with 8 bases aligning to TRBD1. The germline CDR1 and CDR2 sequences are MNHNY and SVGAGI (reference sequence). J lost 1 base, V lost 6 bases, and 10 bases had no gene match. CDR3 size: 16 residues. The CDR3 DNA is TGTGCCAGCAGAAAAAATTCCGGACAGGGGAACACTGAAGCTTTCTTT. Its translation: CASRKNSGQGNTEAFF.

The chain links TRBV2 to TRBJ1-1, with unresolved D. Per germline, CDR1 SNHLY and CDR2 FYNNEI. The V and J ends lost 3 bases and 0 bases respectively, with 8 bases between them. This CDR3 region has 14 residues. The CDR3 region is CASSDGPMNTEAFF. In DNA form, the CDR3 reads TGTGCCAGCAGTGATGGCCCCATGAACACTGAAGCTTTCTTT.